Listed here are 21 T cell receptor beta chains from one sample, sequenced in a study of low-dose radiotherapy and immunotherapy resistance in tumors. First-strand cDNA relied on TRAV- and TRBV-specific primers spanning alpha and beta chains. For amplifying TCRs, the PCR ran for approximately 18 cycles with Phusion, which was used together with a constant-region primer and the adapter on the V primers. MiXCR, applied by TCRdb to the reads, yields one record per CDR3 protein. The sample records around 80,000 distinct CDR3 sequences, about 17% being singletons. The sample's time point: after trial treatment. The treatment is: LDRT plus nivolumab, ipilimumab, low-dose cyclophosphamide and aspirin (RACIN trial). The sequencing here drew on PBMCs, taken after low-dose radiotherapy plus immunotherapy. The receptor set was obtained from a male donor with prostate cancer.

At least ten counts were recorded for this clonotype. The chain carries TRBV6-8 and TRBJ2-1; D gene ambiguous. Per the germline V gene, CDR1 is MNHGY and CDR2 is SAAAGT. The V and J ends lost 2 bases and 1 base respectively, with 12 bases between them. This CDR3 contains 16 residues. The CDR3 nucleotides read TGTGCCAGCAGTTACCTACGTACGTCTTCCTACAATGAGCAGTTCTTC. Protein sequence: CASSYLRTSSYNEQFF.

This clonotype was seen ten or more times. V usage is TRBV20-1 and J usage is TRBJ2-7; D may be TRBD1 (5 bases). Germline V gene sequence: CDR1 DFQATT, CDR2 SNEGSKA (reference sequence). The CDR3 loop spans 14 amino acids. Trimming removed 0 bases from V and 5 bases from J, with 14 bases in between. In nucleotides, the CDR3 is TGCAGTGCTAGAGATGGTGGCAGGGTGAACGAGCAGTACTTC. Protein product: CSARDGGRVNEQYF.

This clonotype appeared a few times. A far larger clone lies a single base away; this is likely a read error. CDR3 sequence reads: CASSLGRAYEQFF. CDR3 sequence (DNA): TGTGCCAGCAGTTTAGGCAGGGCCTACGAGCAGTTCTTC. This chain uses TRBV28 with TRBJ2-1; D is perhaps TRBD1 (5 bases). This CDR3 is built from 13 residues. V lost 2 bases, J lost 10 bases, and 12 bases lay in between. Germline CDR1 is MDHEN and CDR2 is SYDVKM.

This clonotype appeared many times. Here the CDR3 DNA reads TGTGCCAGCATGGCAGGCACGGGCGCTGAAGCTTTCTTT. This encodes CASMAGTGAEAFF. The chain employs TRBV2 and TRBJ1-1; D not certain. CDR3 length: 13 amino acids. V lost 7 bases and J 6 bases, leaving 15 bases between the germline ends. CDR1 and CDR2 from the germline V gene are SNHLY and FYNNEI.

This clonotype showed up many times. This chain links TRBV20-1 with TRBJ2-1; 7 nucleotides agree with TRBD2. This CDR3 comprises 15 residues. V dropped 7 bases and J dropped 1; count of bases not matched to a gene: 10. Per the germline V gene, CDR1 is DFQATT and CDR2 is SNEGSKA (reference sequence). CDR3 DNA: TGCAGTGTGGTGGGAGGGCCGGAATCCTACAATGAGCAGTTCTTC. This codes for CSVVGGPESYNEQFF.

Of note for this clonotype: A far larger clone lies a single base away; this is likely a read error. The chain links TRBV4-1 to TRBJ2-1; weak D call: TRBD2 (5 bases). The CDR3 runs to 14 residues. Germline V lookup: CDR1 MGHRA, CDR2 YSYEKL. In DNA, the CDR3 is TGTGCCAGCGCCTTGGAGGCCTCGGCCAACGAGCAGTTCTTC. As protein: CASALEASANEQFF.

This clonotype was seen a handful of times. The rearrangement joins TRBV5-1 to TRBJ1-2; tentatively, D is TRBD1 (5 bases). The CDR3 spans 13 residues. V gave up 4 bases and J gave up 6 bases, with 13 bases separating them. Germline V lookup: CDR1 SGHRS, CDR2 YFSETQ. The CDR3 nucleotides are TGCGCCAGCAGCCCCGGAGGGACGGATGGCTACACCTTC. Translated, it gives CASSPGGTDGYTF.

This clonotype was counted many times. The chain is built from TRBV5-1 and TRBJ1-1, with 7 bases matching TRBD1. The CDR3 contains 15 residues. V lost 0 bases, J lost 4 bases, and 6 bases stayed unmatched. Germline lookup yields CDR1 SGHRS and CDR2 YFSETQ. In DNA, the CDR3 is TGCGCCAGCAGCTTGGACAGGGGCTGGGGCACTGAAGCTTTCTTT. Translation: CASSLDRGWGTEAFF.

This clonotype was detected ten times or more. The V call is TRBV9, the J call TRBJ2-5; a weak D match, TRBD1 (5 bases). CDR1 and CDR2 (germline): SGDLS, YYNGEE. Trimming removed 0 bases from V and 1 base from J, with 13 bases in between. The CDR3 length is 16 residues. The CDR3: CASSVAGYEVQETQYF. CDR3 DNA: TGTGCCAGCAGCGTAGCAGGGTATGAAGTCCAAGAGACCCAGTACTTC.

This clonotype was recorded at least ten times. The rearrangement uses TRBV6-2 or TRBV6-3 and TRBJ2-1; tentative D call: TRBD2 (5 bases). V was pared by 6 bases and J by 10 bases, with 22 bases between. Germline V gene lookup returns CDR1 MNHEY and CDR2 SVGEGT. The CDR3 totals 15 residues. The CDR3 region has the DNA TGTGCCAGCAGCCAGTGGTCCAGCGGCGCCGTCGAGCAGTTCTTC. It translates to CASSQWSSGAVEQFF.

V is TRBV11-2 and J is TRBJ2-3; TRBD1 might be the D (5 bases). Germline assignment: CDR1 SGHAT and CDR2 FQNNGV. The CDR3 length is 12 residues. V was shortened by 6 bases and J by 7 bases, with 11 bases between the two germline ends. CDR3 in amino acids: CASSSTVYTQYF. The CDR3 DNA sequence: TGTGCCAGCAGTTCGACAGTATATACGCAGTATTTT.

The gene calls are TRBV3-1 and TRBJ2-1, with 11 nucleotides matching TRBD2. This CDR3 comprises 18 residues. The germline V gene encodes CDR1 LGHDT and CDR2 YNNKEL (reference sequence). V lost 1 base to trimming and J lost 7 bases; unmatched junction nucleotides: 12. DNA of the CDR3: TGTGCCAGCAGCCAAGTTCATCATCGGACTAGCGGGCGAAATGAGCAGTTCTTC. This translates into CASSQVHHRTSGRNEQFF.

V is TRBV28 and J is TRBJ1-2, with D unclear. The germline gives CDR1 MDHEN, CDR2 SYDVKM. Deletions cut 5 bases from V and 4 bases from J, with 8 bases between. The CDR3 spans 12 residues. CDR3 sequence (DNA): TGTGCCAGCAGTACCGGTATCTATGGCTACACCTTC. The encoded protein is CASSTGIYGYTF.

Ten or more counts support this clonotype. The V call is TRBV7-2, the J call TRBJ2-3, with TRBD2 matching 11 bases. V lost 0 bases, J lost 4 bases, and 6 bases stayed unmatched. Germline-derived CDR1 and CDR2 are SGHTA and FQGNSA. CDR3 length: 17 amino acids. Here the CDR3 reads CASSLAKTSGSPDTQYF. The CDR3 nucleotides read TGTGCCAGCAGCTTAGCAAAAACTAGCGGGAGCCCAGATACGCAGTATTTT.

The rearrangement joins TRBV19 to TRBJ1-5; no clear D. V was trimmed by 5 bases and J by 0 bases, leaving 8 bases between them. Germline-derived CDR1 and CDR2 are LNHDA and SQIVND (reference sequence). This CDR3 has 14 amino acids. The CDR3 sequence: CASSGEHSNQPQHF. The CDR3 DNA sequence: TGTGCCAGTAGTGGCGAGCATAGCAATCAGCCCCAGCATTTT.

Only a few counts were recorded for this clonotype. This chain links TRBV20-1 with TRBJ2-1; 8 bases line up with TRBD2. This CDR3 is 16 amino acids long. Germline values: CDR1 DFQATT, CDR2 SNEGSKA (reference sequence). J gave up 10 bases and V 4 bases, and 18 bases lay outside the gene matches. This CDR3 is CSATHPGLEALGEQFF. The CDR3 DNA sequence: TGCAGTGCTACTCACCCGGGACTAGAGGCCCTTGGGGAGCAGTTCTTC.

This clonotype showed up many times. The V and J genes are TRBV19 and TRBJ1-2; D unclear. This CDR3 has 12 amino acids. V shed 3 bases and J shed 8 bases, with 10 bases lying between them. CDR1 is LNHDA, CDR2 SQIVND, per germline (reference sequence). In DNA, the CDR3 is TGTGCCAGTAGTATTGGTGCGGTGGGCTACACCTTC. This gives the protein CASSIGAVGYTF.

As concerns this clonotype: Given a far larger clone just one base away, this is likely a sequencing read error. The chain recombines TRBV6-2 or TRBV6-3 with TRBJ2-1; 9 nucleotides agree with TRBD2. This CDR3 spans 14 amino acids. J was trimmed by 6 bases and V by 5 bases; bases with no gene match: 5. From germline, CDR1 is MNHEY and CDR2 SVGEGT. The CDR3 DNA follows: TGTGCCAGCAGTGCTAGCGGGACGCTCAATGAGCAGTTCTTC. Translation gives CASSASGTLNEQFF.

The V call is TRBV28, the J call TRBJ2-7; 7 bases align to TRBD2. V lost 6 bases to trimming and J lost 2 bases; unmatched junction nucleotides: 4. This CDR3 is 13 amino acids long. From germline, CDR1 is MDHEN and CDR2 SYDVKM. Here the CDR3 DNA reads TGTGCCAGCAGGCCTAGCGGCACCTACGAGCAGTACTTC. This encodes CASRPSGTYEQYF.

This clonotype was counted many times. The chain combines TRBV3-1 with TRBJ2-5, with unresolved D. Trimming cost V 1 base and J 4 bases, with 13 bases left between them. From germline, CDR1 is LGHDT and CDR2 YNNKEL (reference sequence). The CDR3 length is 15 residues. In DNA, the CDR3 is TGTGCCAGCAGCCAAGGGATCGACGGCTCAGAGACCCAGTACTTC. It encodes CASSQGIDGSETQYF.

In regard to this clonotype: A far larger clone is one base from this, pointing to a likely read error. The J gene is TRBJ2-7, the V gene TRBV28; possible D gene TRBD2, 6 bases. This CDR3 is 13 amino acids long. CDR1 is MDHEN and CDR2 is SYDVKM in the germline V gene. The V gene lost 7 bases and the J gene lost 7 bases, with 17 bases spanning the gap. The CDR3 region has the DNA TGTGCCAGCACCCTCCTAGGAGGGAATGAGCAGTACTTC. This sequence encodes CASTLLGGNEQYF.